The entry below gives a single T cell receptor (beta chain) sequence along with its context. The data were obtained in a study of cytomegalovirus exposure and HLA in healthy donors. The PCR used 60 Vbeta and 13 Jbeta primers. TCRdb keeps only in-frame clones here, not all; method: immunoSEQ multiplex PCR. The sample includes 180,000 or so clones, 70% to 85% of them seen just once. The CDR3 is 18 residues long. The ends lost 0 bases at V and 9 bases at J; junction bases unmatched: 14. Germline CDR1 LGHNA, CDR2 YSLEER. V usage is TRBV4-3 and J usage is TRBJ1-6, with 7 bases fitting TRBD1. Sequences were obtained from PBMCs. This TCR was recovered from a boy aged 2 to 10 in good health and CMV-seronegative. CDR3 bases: TGCGCCAGCAGCCAAGAGACCGCAGCAGGGGGGAGCCTTTCACCCCTCCACTTT. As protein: CASSQETAAGGSLSPLHF.